Reported below is one TCR beta chain. Its recognized antigen is unknown. Qualities for individual bases were not recorded, and no much larger clone is one base off. The CDR3 starts with the cysteine, ends with the phenylalanine, and has 13 residues. Only the CDR3 part of the read is kept: 39 bases, read in frame from the first base. Trimming at the junction amounts to 7 bases on V and 8 bases on J, and the germline ends lie 17 bases apart. CDR1 and CDR2, looked up from the germline V gene, are MNHNS and SASEGT. The TCR beta CDR3 regions were amplified from the RNA transcripts. For the first round of RT-PCR on the TCR CDR3, the HTBI primer set was used together with the Qiagen OneStep RT-PCR kit. The libraries were constructed in a second round of multiplex PCR and then size-selected and purified. Paired-end sequencing of the libraries was performed with 100 bp reads on an Illumina HiSeq2000. The study's own analysis went as follows. Raw data were processed with SOAPnuke, discarding reads with adapters, uncalled bases, mean Phred below 15, or no exact constant-primer or identifier match. COPE v1.2.5 was used to merge high-quality paired reads, and clonotypes were defined as unique nucleotide sequences. Clonotypes were aligned to IMGT TRBV, TRBD and TRBJ reference segments using MiTCR v1.1. The analysis was restricted to V-J combinations with a frequency above 0.0001, which together covered just over 98% of the repertoires. The TCS score was defined as F50 (clonal expansion) divided by E x V (chaos), with BLOSUM62-based TCRdist calculated between CDR3 peptides within each V-J. Welch's t-statistics and random forest reduced around 550 V-J features to around 14, which were used in a naive Bayes classifier (R e1071). TCRdb handled the public reads itself, with Q25 trimming in fastp and clone calling in MiXCR, and kept productive beta chains. Entries are consolidated by CDR3 protein sequence, retaining the most common genes and DNA. TCRdb's processing, not the study's, gives the V and J calls here. Here the sample has roughly 290,000 distinct CDR3 sequences; about an eighth occur a single time. The biggest ten clones account for about 8% of the sample.

The entry originates in a study of T cells in Graves' hyperthyroidism and ophthalmopathy (dated by TCRdb to about 2019). With regard to the full study: Peripheral blood was collected at initial diagnosis, before any treatment. To identify distinguishing TCR V-J signatures, a discovery cohort of 100 or so patients was used, comprising 43 with Graves' ophthalmopathy and 55 to 65 with stable Graves' hyperthyroidism. Prospective prediction of ophthalmopathy was tested in an independent validation cohort of approximately 19 hyperthyroidism patients and some 17 patients who later progressed to ophthalmopathy. The 85 to 100 discovery patients were randomly split 7:3 into training and test sets. In addition, the study compared T-cell repertoires in thyroid tissue and in blood from roughly 6 Graves' hyperthyroidism patients. Once sampling was done, hyperthyroidism patients were given methimazole at a starting dose of 30 mg daily, whereas ophthalmopathy patients were given high-dose intravenous methylprednisolone. The paper reports TCR Vbeta CDR3 sequencing of some 140 peripheral blood samples: around 41 ophthalmopathy, over 70 hyperthyroidism and some 17 progressor patients. The full study reports these points: A model built on a 13 V-J signature distinguished ophthalmopathy from stable hyperthyroidism, reaching roughly 88% sensitivity and around 81% specificity in cross-validation and 80%/75% in testing. In validation, progression to ophthalmopathy was predicted by the model with approximately 67% sensitivity and roughly 72% specificity, a median of approximately 6.5 months before onset. No statistical method was used to fix the sample size in advance, and group allocation was not hidden from the investigators. Blood samples also contained most of the expanded thyroid clonotypes (frequency above 0.001), which suggests that blood repertoires may reflect thyroid immune responses.

Hyperthyroidism patients were aged 18 to 65 years and newly diagnosed, with disease duration of less than 2 months. Any patient with an uncontrolled infection, another autoimmune disease, pregnancy or lactation was excluded. Diagnoses relied on clinical symptoms, serum thyroxine and TRAb, thyroid ultrasound and orbital computed tomography. Blood from progressor patients was collected at the time of first diagnosis with hyperthyroidism, before any ophthalmopathy symptoms had appeared. PBMCs were isolated from about 9 ml of fresh peripheral blood by Ficoll-Paque density gradient centrifugation. Progressor patients were initially diagnosed with Graves' hyperthyroidism and developed ophthalmopathy during follow-up. Trizol reagent was used to extract total RNA, and RNA quality was then checked on an Agilent 2100 Bioanalyzer.

The specimen was blood. Recombination connected TRBV6-1 to TRBJ1-2; a confident D gene designation cannot be given. The origin of this receptor is a woman in her twenties or thirties with Graves' hyperthyroidism that later progressed to Graves' ophthalmopathy. For the CDR3, the sequence is CASTPGVHGGYTF. The DNA sequence is as follows: TGTGCCAGCACACCTGGAGTACATGGGGGCTACACCTTC.